The sequence of this TCR beta chain was determined in a study of blood T cell repertoires in COVID-19. Looking at the study overall: COVID-19 samples, acute and convalescent, were from the United States, Italy and Spain.

CDR3 length equals 15 residues. CDR1 and CDR2 (germline): MNHEY, SVGAGI. V gave up 4 bases and J gave up 8 bases, with 20 bases separating them. Per the study methods: For nucleated cells, counts were estimated from reference gene primer amplification. Using immunoSEQ multiplex PCR, the repertoire was profiled, and TCRdb retains in-frame clones only, with some absent. D and trimming come from the DNA, and the V and J calls and clone size come from that table. The sample yields more than 250,000 clones, about nine tenths seen once. Sequencing was carried out using PBMCs or T cells enriched from blood (not recorded which). The genes are TRBV6-5 and TRBJ1-2, with a weak D call TRBD1 (6 bases). The clonotype originates from a woman in her late teens or twenties who had recovered from COVID-19. CDR3 in amino acids: CASSSPTGYRDGYTF. For the CDR3, the DNA is TGTGCCAGCAGTTCTCCTACAGGGTACCGGGACGGCTACACCTTC.